These 20 T cell receptor beta chains originate from one sample sequenced in a study of shared clonotypes between healthy human individuals. Method: immunoSEQ multiplex PCR; TCRdb's copy keeps in-frame clones and lacks some. Among some 470,000 clones, 76% were seen once, and the ten largest hold over 10%. Sequencing was carried out using PBMCs. Receptor source: a woman aged 40 to 50 in good health. Some clones in this sample may be carry-over from other donors' samples.

J is TRBJ1-1 and V is TRBV19; 10 nucleotides agree with TRBD1. V was pared by 5 bases and J by 5 bases, with 11 bases of the junction left unmatched. Germline CDR1 LNHDA, CDR2 SQIVND (reference sequence). This CDR3 is 16 amino acids long. CDR3 in DNA: TGTGCCAGTAGTGGGACAGGGGCCGCGGGTGGGACTGAAGCTTTCTTT. The encoded protein is CASSGTGAAGGTEAFF.

The chain recombines TRBV7-9 with TRBJ2-7, with D uncertain. The CDR3 contains 14 residues. From germline, CDR1 is SEHNR and CDR2 FQNEAQ (reference sequence). V dropped 4 bases and J dropped 5 bases, with 15 bases sitting between them. The CDR3 DNA reads as TGTGCCAGCAGCTCAAGTTGGGAATTCCACGAGCAGTACTTC. It yields the protein CASSSSWEFHEQYF.

This chain joins TRBV7-3 and TRBJ1-2; D ambiguous. Germline loops: CDR1 SGHTA, CDR2 FQGTGA. This CDR3 spans 16 amino acids. Trimming took off 2 bases at V and 3 bases at J, with 16 bases between the two ends. CDR3 sequence reads: CASSLEPQPADYGYTF. DNA of the CDR3: TGTGCCAGCAGCTTAGAACCGCAGCCGGCAGACTATGGCTACACCTTC.

The chain employs TRBV7-8 and TRBJ2-7, with 8 bases identical to TRBD2. V was pared by 1 base and J by 6 bases, with 8 bases of the junction left unmatched. CDR1 SGHVS and CDR2 FQNEAQ come from the germline V gene. The CDR3 contains 15 residues. The CDR3 protein is CASSLVGGRSGEQYF. The CDR3 coding sequence is TGTGCCAGCAGCTTAGTAGGCGGGAGGTCGGGCGAGCAGTACTTC.

This clone was seen a handful of times. The chain is built from TRBV6-5 and TRBJ1-1; D not resolved. Trimming stripped 5 bases from V and 1 base from J, with 11 bases between. This CDR3 region has 14 residues. From germline, CDR1 is MNHEY and CDR2 SVGAGI. CDR3 nucleotides: TGTGCCAGCAGTCCTGACTGGCAGAACACTGAAGCTTTCTTT. Translating it yields CASSPDWQNTEAFF.

This clone was counted ten times or more. V is TRBV5-6 and J is TRBJ2-1; 11 bases fit TRBD2. The germline gives CDR1 SGHDT, CDR2 YYEEEE. The CDR3 contains 14 residues. Trimming removed 4 bases from V and 6 bases from J; junction bases left unmatched: 3. The CDR3 region has the DNA TGTGCCAGCAGCCTGGGACTAGCGGCCAATGAGCAGTTCTTC. Residues: CASSLGLAANEQFF.

A word on this clone: A far larger clone is only one base removed, so a read error is likely. The sample carries other DNA sequences with the same CDR3. This chain joins TRBV29-1 and TRBJ1-1, with D uncertain. CDR3 length equals 14 residues. Trimming removed 4 bases from V and 1 base from J, with 13 bases in between. Per the germline V gene, CDR1 is SQVTM and CDR2 is ANQGSEA. CDR3 in DNA: TGCAGCGTTGCCTCCGGAGCGTCGAACACTGAAGCTTTCTTT. Its protein product is CSVASGASNTEAFF. The variable domain in full, completed from reference TRBV29-1 and TRBJ1-1, reads SAVISQKPSRDICQRGTSLTIQCQVDSQVTMMFWYRQQPGQSLTLIATANQGSEATYESGFVIDKFPISRPNLTFSTLTVSNMSPEDSSIYLCSVASGASNTEAFFGQGTRLTVV.

The chain recombines TRBV29-1 with TRBJ2-1; 7 bases line up with TRBD2. CDR3 length: 15 residues. The ends lost 5 bases at V and 0 bases at J; junction bases unmatched: 7. Germline V lookup: CDR1 SQVTM, CDR2 ANQGSEA. The CDR3 DNA sequence: TGCAGCGTTATACGTTTAGCGGGCTCCTACAATGAGCAGTTCTTC. Translation gives CSVIRLAGSYNEQFF.

V and J are TRBV6-5 and TRBJ2-2; 10 nucleotides match TRBD1. Germline V CDR1 and CDR2: MNHEY, SVGAGI. This CDR3 region has 15 residues. Germline trimming cut 2 bases from V and 6 bases from J; bases unmatched to any gene: 3. The CDR3 nucleotides read TGTGCCAGCAGTTACGGGACAGGGGCTGCCGGGGAGCTGTTTTTT. The encoded protein is CASSYGTGAAGELFF.

There are a few counts of this clone. The CDR3 is CASRAGGSVAGELFF. The CDR3 DNA reads TGCGCCAGCAGAGCAGGCGGGAGTGTGGCCGGGGAGCTGTTTTTT. The chain employs TRBV10-2 and TRBJ2-2; 7 positions match TRBD2. CDR3 length equals 15 residues. The germline gives CDR1 WSHSY, CDR2 SAAADI. V gave up 6 bases and J gave up 6 bases; unmatched junction bases: 10.

CDR3 region: CATSNGYNEQFF. In nucleotides, the CDR3 is TGTGCCACCAGCAACGGATACAATGAGCAGTTCTTC. The genes are TRBV15 and TRBJ2-1, with no clear D. CDR3 length: 12 amino acids. In germline, CDR1 is LNHNV, CDR2 YYDKDF (reference sequence). V was shortened by 4 bases and J by 4 bases, with 5 bases between the two germline ends. The whole variable domain, filled in from reference TRBV15 and TRBJ2-1, reads DAMVIQNPRYQVTQFGKPVTLSCSQTLNHNVMYWYQQKSSQAPKLLFHYYDKDFNNEADTPDNFQSRRPNTSFCFLDIRSPGLGDTAMYLCATSNGYNEQFFGPGTRLTVL.

The chain carries TRBV5-4 and TRBJ2-1, with 9 bases that match TRBD2. From germline, CDR1 is SGHNT and CDR2 YYREEE (reference sequence). V was clipped by 3 bases and J by 7 bases; unmatched bases: 8. The length of the CDR3 is 15 residues. The CDR3 region has the DNA TGTGCCAGCAGCTCGCCGGGACTAGCTGGGAATGAGCAGTTCTTC. As protein: CASSSPGLAGNEQFF.

Comment on this clone: A much more abundant neighbour one base away suggests this may be a read error. The chain has TRBV6-6 and TRBJ2-2; D might be TRBD1 or TRBD2, each matching 5 bases. The germline V gene encodes CDR1 MNHNY and CDR2 SVGAGI (reference sequence). The CDR3 loop spans 16 amino acids. Trimming left V 5 bases short and J 2 bases short, with 15 bases between. The CDR3 is CASSPGPAENTGELFF. The CDR3 bases are TGTGCCAGCAGTCCGGGGCCAGCGGAAAACACCGGGGAGCTGTTTTTT.

J is TRBJ2-6 and V is TRBV2; unclear D gene. The CDR3 spans 15 residues. Germline V gene data show CDR1 as SNHLY and CDR2 as FYNNEI. V was pared by 4 bases and J by 1 base, with 8 bases between. CDR3: CASSVIRSGANVLTF. CDR3 nucleotide sequence: TGTGCCAGCAGTGTCATCCGTTCTGGGGCCAACGTCCTGACTTTC.

The rearrangement joins TRBV11-3 to TRBJ2-3, with D possibly TRBD1 on 5 matching bases. Per germline, CDR1 SGHNT and CDR2 YENEEA. Trimming took 9 bases from V and 2 from J, leaving 15 bases between them. The CDR3 contains 14 residues. The CDR3 here is CASSLRGTTDTQYF. The CDR3 DNA reads TGTGCCAGTAGCCTAAGGGGAACCACAGATACGCAGTATTTT.

This chain joins TRBV5-1 and TRBJ2-7; D unresolved. Deletions cut 4 bases from V and 7 bases from J, with 15 bases between. Germline lookup yields CDR1 SGHRS and CDR2 YFSETQ. The CDR3 loop spans 13 amino acids. The CDR3 here is CASSPTLGGEQYF. The CDR3 DNA sequence: TGCGCCAGCAGCCCCACGCTGGGTGGTGAGCAGTACTTC.

The rearrangement joins TRBV6-1 to TRBJ2-7, with TRBD1 as a possible D gene (6 bases). Trimming stripped 6 bases from V and 5 bases from J, with 14 bases between. The V gene's germline CDR1 is MNHNS and CDR2 SASEGT. The CDR3 spans 13 residues. Here the CDR3 reads CASRAQGIHEQYF. The CDR3 DNA follows: TGTGCCAGCAGGGCACAGGGTATCCACGAGCAGTACTTC.

About this clone: The junction shows a germline mismatch at one end, possibly a read error. V and J are TRBV5-1 and TRBJ2-3, with 10 bases matching TRBD2. Germline CDR1 SGHRS, CDR2 YFSETQ. This CDR3 contains 16 residues. CDR3 amino acids: CASSLSSSGSADTQNF. The CDR3 nucleotides are TGCGCCAGCAGCTTGAGTTCTAGCGGGAGTGCAGATACGCAGAATTTT.

This chain connects TRBV30 to TRBJ1-1; possibly TRBD1 for D (6 bases). Germline-derived CDR1 and CDR2 are GTSNPN and SVGIG (reference sequence). Trimming removed 1 base at V and 3 bases at J, with 21 bases between. The CDR3 sequence is 17 residues long. The CDR3 loop reads CAWSGEGEIEVDTEAFF. In DNA form, the CDR3 reads TGTGCCTGGAGTGGGGAGGGGGAGATCGAGGTGGACACTGAAGCTTTCTTT.

Notes on this clone: The identical CDR3 is also encoded by other nucleotide sequences in the sample. This chain connects TRBV7-2 to TRBJ2-1, with 9 bases fitting TRBD2. The CDR3 loop spans 15 amino acids. The V gene's germline CDR1 is SGHTA and CDR2 FQGNSA. Trimming took 5 bases from V and 2 from J; bases not matched to a gene: 4. The CDR3 bases are TGTGCCAGCAGCCCGGGACTAGCAACCTACAATGAGCAGTTCTTC. Protein: CASSPGLATYNEQFF.